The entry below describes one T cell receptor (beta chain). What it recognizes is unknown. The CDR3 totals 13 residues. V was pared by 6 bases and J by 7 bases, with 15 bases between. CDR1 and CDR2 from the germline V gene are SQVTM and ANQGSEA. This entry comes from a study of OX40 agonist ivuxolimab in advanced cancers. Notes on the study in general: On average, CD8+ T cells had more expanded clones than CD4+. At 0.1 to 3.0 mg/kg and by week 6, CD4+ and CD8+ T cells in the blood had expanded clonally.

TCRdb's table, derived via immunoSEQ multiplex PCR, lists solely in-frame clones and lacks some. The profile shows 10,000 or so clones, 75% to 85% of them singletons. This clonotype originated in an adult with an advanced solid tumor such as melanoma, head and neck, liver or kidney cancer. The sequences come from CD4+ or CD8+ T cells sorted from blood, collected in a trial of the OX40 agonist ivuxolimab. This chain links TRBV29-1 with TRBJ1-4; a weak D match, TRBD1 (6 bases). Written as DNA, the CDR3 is TGCAGCGTCTTTGGGGACACGCCTGAAAAACTGTTTTTT. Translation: CSVFGDTPEKLFF.